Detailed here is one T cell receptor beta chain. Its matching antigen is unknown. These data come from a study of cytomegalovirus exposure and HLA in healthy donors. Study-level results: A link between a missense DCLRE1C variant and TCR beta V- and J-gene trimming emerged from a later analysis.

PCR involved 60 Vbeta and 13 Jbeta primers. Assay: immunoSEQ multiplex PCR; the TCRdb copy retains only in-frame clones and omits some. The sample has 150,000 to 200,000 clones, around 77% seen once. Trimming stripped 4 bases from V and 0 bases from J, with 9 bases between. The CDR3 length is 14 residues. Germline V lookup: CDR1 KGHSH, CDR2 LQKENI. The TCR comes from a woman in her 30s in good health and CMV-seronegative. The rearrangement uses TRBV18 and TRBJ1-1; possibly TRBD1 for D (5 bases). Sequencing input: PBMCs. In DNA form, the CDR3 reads TGTGCCAGCTCACTGCAGGGTGTGAACACTGAAGCTTTCTTT. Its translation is CASSLQGVNTEAFF.